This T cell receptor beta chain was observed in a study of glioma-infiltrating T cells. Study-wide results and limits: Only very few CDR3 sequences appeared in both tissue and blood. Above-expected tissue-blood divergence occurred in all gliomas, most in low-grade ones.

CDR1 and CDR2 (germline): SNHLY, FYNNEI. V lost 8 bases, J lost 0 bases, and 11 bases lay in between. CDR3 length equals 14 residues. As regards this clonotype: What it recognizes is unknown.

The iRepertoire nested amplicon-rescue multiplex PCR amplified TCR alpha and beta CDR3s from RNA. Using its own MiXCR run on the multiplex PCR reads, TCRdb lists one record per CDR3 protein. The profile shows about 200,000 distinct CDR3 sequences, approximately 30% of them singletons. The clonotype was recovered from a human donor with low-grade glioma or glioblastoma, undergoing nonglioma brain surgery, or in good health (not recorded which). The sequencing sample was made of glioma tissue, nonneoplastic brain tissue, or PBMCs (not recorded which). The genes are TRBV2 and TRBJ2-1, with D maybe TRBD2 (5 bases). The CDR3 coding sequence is TGTGCCAGCTGTTTGGAGGACTCCTACAATGAGCAGTTCTTC. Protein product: CASCLEDSYNEQFF.